One TCR beta chain is described in this entry. The antigen remains undetermined. This sample is part of a study of vaccination effects on CD4 cells after COVID-19. Study-level findings and limits: Marked clonal contraction of both clone types appeared late after vaccination.

Germline V lookup: CDR1 SGHAT, CDR2 FQNNGV. The CDR3 covers 15 residues. V was trimmed by 6 bases and J by 2 bases, leaving 17 bases between them. ViraFEST used viral peptide pools to expand antigen-specific CD4+ T cells before sequencing. Cultured cells yielded isolated CD4+ T cells after 10 days. Sometime from March through December 2020, the person acquired a SARS-CoV-2 infection that PCR confirmed. Repertoires were generated with immunoSEQ multiplex PCR, while TCRdb's copy carries only in-frame clones and drops some. Here the sample spans 20,000 or so clones, roughly 72% being singletons. The rearrangement joins TRBV11-2 to TRBJ2-7; a possible D gene is TRBD2 (6 bases). This clonotype was sampled from a human donor who had a prior SARS-CoV-2 infection. This sample comprised CD4+ T cells from PBMCs cultured with SARS-CoV-2 spike peptides, obtained before COVID-19 vaccination. For the CDR3, the DNA is TGTGCCAGCAGGGGACTCAAACTTCGGCCCTACGAGCAGTACTTC. Translating gives CASRGLKLRPYEQYF.